The 7 T cell receptor beta chains listed next were all sequenced from one sample in a study of graft-versus-host responses after intestinal transplantation. Plated together were around 200,000 CFSE-labeled responder cells and around 200,000 irradiated, violet-dye-labeled stimulator cells. The protocol was immunoSEQ multiplex PCR, while the TCRdb copy is restricted to in-frame clones and leaves out a portion. The data show some 8,000 clones, around a third seen once. Sample: alloreactive CD8+ T cells from a mixed lymphocyte reaction culture, taken before intestinal transplant. Subset of the sample: CFSE-low proliferating T cells sorted from approximately six-day pre-transplant mixed lymphocyte reaction (GvH or HvG direction). The receptor source for this set is a human patient who received an intestinal transplant.

The chain combines TRBV27 with TRBJ2-2; no firm D call. This CDR3 comprises 12 residues. Trimming left V 1 base short and J 7 bases short, with 4 bases between. In germline, CDR1 is MNHEY, CDR2 SMNVEV (reference sequence). The CDR3: CASSLYSGELFF. The DNA of the CDR3 is TGTGCCAGCAGTTTATATAGCGGGGAGCTGTTTTTT.

The J gene is TRBJ2-1, the V gene TRBV29-1; TRBD1 matches 9 bases. CDR1 is SQVTM and CDR2 is ANQGSEA in the germline V gene. The CDR3 sequence is 15 residues long. The trim removed 2 bases at V and 4 bases at J, leaving 6 bases unmatched. The CDR3 nucleotides read TGCAGCGTTGAACTCGGGGACAGGGAATACAATGAGCAGTTCTTC. Translation: CSVELGDREYNEQFF.

By share, this clone ranks as medium-sized. The rearrangement links TRBV2 to TRBJ2-7; 7 bases are shared with TRBD2. The CDR3 is made up of 14 amino acids. The V gene's germline CDR1 is SNHLY and CDR2 FYNNEI. The junction had 5 bases not matched to a gene; V was cut back by 3 bases and J by 3 bases. For the CDR3, the DNA is TGTGCCAGCAGTGAGGCTAGCGGTGGCTACGAGCAGTACTTC. Translating it yields CASSEASGGYEQYF. The variable domain in full, with the rest retrieved from reference TRBV2 and TRBJ2-7, is EPEVTQTPSHQVTQMGQEVILRCVPISNHLYFYWYRQILGQKVEFLVSFYNNEISEKSEIFDDQFSVERPDGSNFTLKIRSTKLEDSAMYFCASSEASGGYEQYFGPGTRLTVT.

This clone was observed a handful of times. V is TRBV29-1 and J is TRBJ2-3, with D hard to call. CDR1 and CDR2 from the germline V gene are SQVTM and ANQGSEA. The CDR3 contains 11 residues. With 6 bases removed from V and 7 bases from J, the gap between germline ends came to 11 bases. The CDR3 nucleotides are TGCAGCGTGGCAGTCTTACATACGCAGTATTTT. Translated: CSVAVLHTQYF.

This clone was recorded a few times. V is TRBV6-4 and J is TRBJ2-1; 11 bases map to TRBD2. The CDR3 contains 15 residues. The trim removed 6 bases at V and 7 bases at J, leaving 8 bases unmatched. Germline V gives CDR1 MRHNA, CDR2 SNTAGT. CDR3 loop: CASSPTSGVPNEQFF. The CDR3 DNA is TGTGCCAGCAGCCCGACTAGCGGGGTCCCGAATGAGCAGTTCTTC.

The gene calls are TRBV7-6 and TRBJ2-5, with D perhaps TRBD2 (5 bases). The CDR3 is 13 residues long. CDR1 is SGHVS, CDR2 FNYEAQ, per germline. V dropped 4 bases and J dropped 9 bases, with 15 bases sitting between them. In DNA form, the CDR3 reads TGTGCCAGCAGCTATAGAGGGTACTCGGCCCAGTACTTC. Amino acids: CASSYRGYSAQYF.

This clone was seen a few times. As DNA, the CDR3 is TGCGCCAGCAGCCAAATCCAGCGGGGCATCTACAATGAGCAGTTCTTC. The encoded protein is CASSQIQRGIYNEQFF. The chain recombines TRBV4-1 with TRBJ2-1, with TRBD2 matching 7 bases. Germline trimming cut 2 bases from V and 3 bases from J; bases unmatched to any gene: 7. This CDR3 spans 16 amino acids. CDR1 and CDR2 from the germline V gene are MGHRA and YSYEKL.